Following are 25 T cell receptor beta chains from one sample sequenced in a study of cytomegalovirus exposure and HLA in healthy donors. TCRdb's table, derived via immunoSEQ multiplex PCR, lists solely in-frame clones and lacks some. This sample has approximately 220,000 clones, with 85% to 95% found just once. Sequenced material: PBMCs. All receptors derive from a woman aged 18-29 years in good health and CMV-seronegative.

The CDR3 nucleotides read TGCAGCGTTGTTTCCACCGGGACAGCGAACACTGAAGCTTTCTTT. Residues: CSVVSTGTANTEAFF. This rearrangement joins TRBV29-1 to TRBJ1-1, with 7 positions matching TRBD1. V was pared by 4 bases and J by 1 base, with 9 bases of the junction left unmatched. The germline CDR1 and CDR2 sequences are SQVTM and ANQGSEA. This CDR3 is 15 amino acids long.

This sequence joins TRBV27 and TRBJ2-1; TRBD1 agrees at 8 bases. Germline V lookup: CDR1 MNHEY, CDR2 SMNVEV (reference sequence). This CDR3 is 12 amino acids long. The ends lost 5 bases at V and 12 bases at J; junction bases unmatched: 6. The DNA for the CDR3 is TGTGCCAGCAGTCTCACCGGGACAGGGCAGTTCTTC. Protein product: CASSLTGTGQFF.

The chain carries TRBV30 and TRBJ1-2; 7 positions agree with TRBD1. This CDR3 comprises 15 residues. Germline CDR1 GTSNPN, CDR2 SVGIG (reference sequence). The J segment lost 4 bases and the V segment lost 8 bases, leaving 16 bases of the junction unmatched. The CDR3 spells CAGNRGKDRSYGYTF. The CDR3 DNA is TGTGCCGGAAATCGGGGCAAGGACAGGTCCTATGGCTACACCTTC. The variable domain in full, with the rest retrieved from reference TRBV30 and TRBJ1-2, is SQTIHQWPATLVQPVGSPLSLECTVEGTSNPNLYWYRQAAGRGLQLLFYSVGIGQISSEVPQNLSASRPQDRQFILSSKKLLLSDSGFYLCAGNRGKDRSYGYTFGSGTRLTVV.

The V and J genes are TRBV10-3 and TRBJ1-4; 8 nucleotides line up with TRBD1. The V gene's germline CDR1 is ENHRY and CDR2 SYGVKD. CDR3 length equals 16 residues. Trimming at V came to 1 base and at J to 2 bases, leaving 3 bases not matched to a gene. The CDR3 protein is CAISEWAGGTNEKLFF. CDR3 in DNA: TGTGCCATCAGTGAGTGGGCAGGGGGCACTAATGAAAAACTGTTTTTT.

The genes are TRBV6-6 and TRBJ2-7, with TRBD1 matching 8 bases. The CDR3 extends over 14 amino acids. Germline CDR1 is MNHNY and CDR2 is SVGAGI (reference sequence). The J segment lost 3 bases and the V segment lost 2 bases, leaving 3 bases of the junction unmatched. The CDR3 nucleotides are TGTGCCAGCAGTTACGGACAGGGACTCTACGAGCAGTACTTC. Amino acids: CASSYGQGLYEQYF.

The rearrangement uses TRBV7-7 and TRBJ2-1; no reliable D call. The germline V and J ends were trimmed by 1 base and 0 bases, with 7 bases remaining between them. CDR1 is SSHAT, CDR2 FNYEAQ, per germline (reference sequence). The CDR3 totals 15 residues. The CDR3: CASSLDASSYNEQFF. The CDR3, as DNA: TGTGCCAGCAGCTTAGACGCGAGCTCCTACAATGAGCAGTTCTTC.

The CDR3 is CASSAIQGENEKLFF. The CDR3 bases are TGTGCCAGCAGCGCCATACAGGGGGAGAATGAAAAACTGTTTTTT. The rearrangement joins TRBV9 to TRBJ1-4; TRBD1 matches at 8 bases. V dropped 3 bases and J dropped 5; count of bases not matched to a gene: 6. The CDR3 has 15 residues. The germline V gene encodes CDR1 SGDLS and CDR2 YYNGEE.

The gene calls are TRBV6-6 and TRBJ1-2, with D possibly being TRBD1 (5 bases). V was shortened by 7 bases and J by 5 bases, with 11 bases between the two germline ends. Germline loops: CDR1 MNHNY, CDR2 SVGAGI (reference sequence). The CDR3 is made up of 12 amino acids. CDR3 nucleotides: TGTGCCAGCATTAAGGCAGGGTATGGCTACACCTTC. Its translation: CASIKAGYGYTF.

The DNA for the CDR3 is TGCGCCAGCAGTGGGGCAGAACCCGTTTCCTATGGCTACACCTTC. It is translated as CASSGAEPVSYGYTF. This chain links TRBV10-2 with TRBJ1-2, with D hard to call. The CDR3 totals 15 residues. V was clipped by 4 bases and J by 4 bases, with 16 bases between them. Germline V gene sequence: CDR1 WSHSY, CDR2 SAAADI.

CDR3 coding DNA: TGTGCCAGCAGCGACCGGGACAGACAAGAGACCCAGTACTTC. Translating it yields CASSDRDRQETQYF. The chain combines TRBV5-4 with TRBJ2-5, with 7 bases that match TRBD1. Germline values: CDR1 SGHNT, CDR2 YYREEE (reference sequence). Trimming cost V 4 bases and J 2 bases; bases outside gene matches: 5. The CDR3 is 14 residues long.

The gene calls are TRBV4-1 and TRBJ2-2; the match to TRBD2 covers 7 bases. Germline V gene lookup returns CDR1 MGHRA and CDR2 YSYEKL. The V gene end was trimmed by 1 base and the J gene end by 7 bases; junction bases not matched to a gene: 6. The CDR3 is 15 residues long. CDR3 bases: TGCGCCAGCAGCCAAGTAGGCGGGAGAGGCGGGGAGCTGTTTTTT. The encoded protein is CASSQVGGRGGELFF.

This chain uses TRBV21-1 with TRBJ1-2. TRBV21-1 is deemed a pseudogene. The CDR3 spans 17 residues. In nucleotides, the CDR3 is TGTGCCAGCAGCAAACTTGGCTCGGGAAGAGGGAACTATGGCTACACCTTC. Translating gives CASSKLGSGRGNYGYTF.

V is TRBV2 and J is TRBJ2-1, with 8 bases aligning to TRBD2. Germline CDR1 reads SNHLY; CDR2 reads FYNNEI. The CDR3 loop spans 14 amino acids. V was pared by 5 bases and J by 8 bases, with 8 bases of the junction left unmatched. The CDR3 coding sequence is TGTGCCAGCAGTTATATCACTAGCGGCGATGAGCAGTTCTTC. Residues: CASSYITSGDEQFF. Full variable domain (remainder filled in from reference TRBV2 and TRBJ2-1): EPEVTQTPSHQVTQMGQEVILRCVPISNHLYFYWYRQILGQKVEFLVSFYNNEISEKSEIFDDQFSVERPDGSNFTLKIRSTKLEDSAMYFCASSYITSGDEQFFGPGTRLTVL.

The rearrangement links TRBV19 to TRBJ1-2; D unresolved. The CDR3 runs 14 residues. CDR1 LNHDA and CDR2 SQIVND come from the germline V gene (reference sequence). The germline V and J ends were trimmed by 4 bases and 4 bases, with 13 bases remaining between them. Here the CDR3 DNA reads TGTGCCAGTAGTAACCCGACATCCCCCTATGGCTACACCTTC. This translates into CASSNPTSPYGYTF.

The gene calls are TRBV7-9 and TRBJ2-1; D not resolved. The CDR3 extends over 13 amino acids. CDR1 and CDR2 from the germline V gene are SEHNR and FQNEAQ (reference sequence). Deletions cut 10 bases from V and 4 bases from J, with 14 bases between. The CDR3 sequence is CAILLYSYNEQFF. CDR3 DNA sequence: TGTGCCATCCTACTCTACTCTTACAATGAGCAGTTCTTC.

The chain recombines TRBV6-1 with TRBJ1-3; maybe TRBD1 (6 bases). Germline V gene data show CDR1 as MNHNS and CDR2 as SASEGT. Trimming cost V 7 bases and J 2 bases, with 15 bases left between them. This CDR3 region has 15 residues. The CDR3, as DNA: TGTGCCAGCAAGGAGCAGGGGTGGGCTGGAAACACCATATATTTT. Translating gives CASKEQGWAGNTIYF.

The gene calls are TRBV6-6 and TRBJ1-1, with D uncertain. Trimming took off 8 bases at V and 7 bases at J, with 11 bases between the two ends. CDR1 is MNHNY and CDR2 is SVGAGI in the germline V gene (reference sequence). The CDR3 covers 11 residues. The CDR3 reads CASRIGGEAFF. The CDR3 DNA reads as TGTGCCAGCCGGATCGGCGGTGAAGCTTTCTTT.

The CDR3 loop reads CASSEAFQRGINEQFF. In DNA, the CDR3 is TGTGCCAGCAGTGAAGCTTTCCAGCGGGGTATCAATGAGCAGTTCTTC. The chain combines TRBV2 with TRBJ2-1; 7 bases agree with TRBD2. Germline CDR1 reads SNHLY; CDR2 reads FYNNEI. After removal of 0 bases from V and 6 bases from J, the junction contained 8 bases not matched to a gene. The CDR3 is 16 residues long. The full variable domain, in which reference TRBV2 and TRBJ2-1 provide the parts outside the CDR3, is EPEVTQTPSHQVTQMGQEVILRCVPISNHLYFYWYRQILGQKVEFLVSFYNNEISEKSEIFDDQFSVERPDGSNFTLKIRSTKLEDSAMYFCASSEAFQRGINEQFFGPGTRLTVL.

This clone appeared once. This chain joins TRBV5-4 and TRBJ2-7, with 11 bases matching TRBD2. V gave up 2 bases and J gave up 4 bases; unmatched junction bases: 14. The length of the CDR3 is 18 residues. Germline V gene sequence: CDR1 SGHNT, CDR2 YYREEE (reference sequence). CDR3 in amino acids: CASSFRAGAGLAEYEQYF. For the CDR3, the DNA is TGTGCCAGCAGCTTTAGGGCAGGAGCGGGACTAGCGGAATACGAGCAGTACTTC.

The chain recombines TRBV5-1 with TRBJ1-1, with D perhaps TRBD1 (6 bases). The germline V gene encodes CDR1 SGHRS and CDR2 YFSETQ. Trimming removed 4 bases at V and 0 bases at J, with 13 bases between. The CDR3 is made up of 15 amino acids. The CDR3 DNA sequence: TGCGCCAGCAGCACCCCAGGGGCAATGAACACTGAAGCTTTCTTT. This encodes CASSTPGAMNTEAFF.

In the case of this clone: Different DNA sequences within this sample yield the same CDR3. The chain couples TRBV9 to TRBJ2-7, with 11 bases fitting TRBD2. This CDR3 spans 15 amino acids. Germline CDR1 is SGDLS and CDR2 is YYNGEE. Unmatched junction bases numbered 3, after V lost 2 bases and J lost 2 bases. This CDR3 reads CASSVGTSGTYEQYF. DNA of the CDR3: TGTGCCAGCAGCGTGGGGACTAGCGGAACCTACGAGCAGTACTTC.

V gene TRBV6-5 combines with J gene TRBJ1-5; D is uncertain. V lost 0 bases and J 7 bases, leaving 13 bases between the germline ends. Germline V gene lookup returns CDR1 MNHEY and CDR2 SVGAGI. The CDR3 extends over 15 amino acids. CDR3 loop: CASSYSSGGKQPQHF. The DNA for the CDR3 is TGTGCCAGCAGTTACTCATCTGGAGGAAAGCAGCCCCAGCATTTT.

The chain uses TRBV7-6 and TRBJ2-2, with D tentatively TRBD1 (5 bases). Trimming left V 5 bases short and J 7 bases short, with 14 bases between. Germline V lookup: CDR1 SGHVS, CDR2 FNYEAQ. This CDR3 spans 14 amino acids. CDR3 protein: CASSDQGDYGELFF. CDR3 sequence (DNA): TGTGCCAGCAGCGATCAGGGCGATTACGGGGAGCTGTTTTTT.

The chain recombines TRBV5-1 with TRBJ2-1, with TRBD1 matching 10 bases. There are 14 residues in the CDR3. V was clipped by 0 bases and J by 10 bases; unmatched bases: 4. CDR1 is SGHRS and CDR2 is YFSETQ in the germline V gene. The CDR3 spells CASSLGQGAYEQFF. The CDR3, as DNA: TGCGCCAGCAGCTTGGGACAGGGGGCGTACGAGCAGTTCTTC.

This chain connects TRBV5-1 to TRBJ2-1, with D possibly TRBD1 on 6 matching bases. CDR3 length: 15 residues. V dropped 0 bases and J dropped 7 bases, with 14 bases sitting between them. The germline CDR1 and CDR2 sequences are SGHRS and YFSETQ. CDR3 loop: CASSLALDRLNEQFF. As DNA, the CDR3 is TGCGCCAGCAGCTTGGCCCTCGACAGGCTAAATGAGCAGTTCTTC.